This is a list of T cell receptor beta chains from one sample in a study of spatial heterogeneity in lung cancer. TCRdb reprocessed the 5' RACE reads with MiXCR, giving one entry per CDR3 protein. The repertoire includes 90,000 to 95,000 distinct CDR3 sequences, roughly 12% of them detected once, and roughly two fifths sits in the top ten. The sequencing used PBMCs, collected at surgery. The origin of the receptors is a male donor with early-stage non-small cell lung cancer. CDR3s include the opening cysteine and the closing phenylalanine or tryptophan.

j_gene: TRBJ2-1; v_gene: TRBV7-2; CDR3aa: CASTWTVGHGEQFF
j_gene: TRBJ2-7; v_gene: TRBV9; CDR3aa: CASSRGLAGASSYEQYF
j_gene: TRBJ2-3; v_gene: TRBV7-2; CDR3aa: CASSYADTQYF
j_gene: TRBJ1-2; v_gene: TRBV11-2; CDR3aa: CASSPASGGIEGYTF
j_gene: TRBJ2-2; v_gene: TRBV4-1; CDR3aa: CASSRTQGGGAGWAGELFF
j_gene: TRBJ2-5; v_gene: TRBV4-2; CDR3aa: CASSQDRSKTQYF
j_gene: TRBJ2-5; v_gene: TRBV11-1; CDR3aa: CASSLAERESSQETQYF
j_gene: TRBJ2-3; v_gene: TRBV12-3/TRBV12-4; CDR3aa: CASSLALIQGSTDTQYF
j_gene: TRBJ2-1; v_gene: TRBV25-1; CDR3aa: CASSGSGLDSFNEQFF
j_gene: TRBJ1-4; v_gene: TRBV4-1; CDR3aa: CASSQEGRRFDEKLFF
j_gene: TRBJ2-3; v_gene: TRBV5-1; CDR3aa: CASSFLGSGTDTQYF
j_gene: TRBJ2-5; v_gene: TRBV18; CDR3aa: CASSPQRSDQETQYF
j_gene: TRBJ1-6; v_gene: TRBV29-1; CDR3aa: CSVGTGGANSPLHF
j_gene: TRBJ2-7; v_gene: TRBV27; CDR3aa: CASSMTGAASYEQYF
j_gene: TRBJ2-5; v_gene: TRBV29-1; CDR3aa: CSVENPVGETQYF
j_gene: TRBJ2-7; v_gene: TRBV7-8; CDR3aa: CASSLEYSGTATYEQYF
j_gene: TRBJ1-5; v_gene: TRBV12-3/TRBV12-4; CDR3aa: CASSLSVRAHPHF
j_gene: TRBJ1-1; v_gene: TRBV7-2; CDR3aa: CASSRGPTTEAFF
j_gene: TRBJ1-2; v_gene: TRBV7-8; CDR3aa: CASSPTRGRDGYTF
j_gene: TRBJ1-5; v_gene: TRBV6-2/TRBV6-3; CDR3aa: CASSYGWQAGSQPQHF
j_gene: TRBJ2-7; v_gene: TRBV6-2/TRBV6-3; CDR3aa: CASSYSGRAPDEQYF
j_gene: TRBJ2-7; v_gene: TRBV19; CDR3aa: CASSPGTRSYEQYF
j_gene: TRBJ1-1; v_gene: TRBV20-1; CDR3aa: CSAPGQGATEAFF
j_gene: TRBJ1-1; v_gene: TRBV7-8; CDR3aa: CASSPPRQGNTEAFF
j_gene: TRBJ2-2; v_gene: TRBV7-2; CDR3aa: CASSLLARWTGELFF
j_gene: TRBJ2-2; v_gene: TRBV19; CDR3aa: CASSIMGVRDRWNTGELFF
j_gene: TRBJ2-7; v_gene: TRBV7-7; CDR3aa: CASSPDRDGTKQYF